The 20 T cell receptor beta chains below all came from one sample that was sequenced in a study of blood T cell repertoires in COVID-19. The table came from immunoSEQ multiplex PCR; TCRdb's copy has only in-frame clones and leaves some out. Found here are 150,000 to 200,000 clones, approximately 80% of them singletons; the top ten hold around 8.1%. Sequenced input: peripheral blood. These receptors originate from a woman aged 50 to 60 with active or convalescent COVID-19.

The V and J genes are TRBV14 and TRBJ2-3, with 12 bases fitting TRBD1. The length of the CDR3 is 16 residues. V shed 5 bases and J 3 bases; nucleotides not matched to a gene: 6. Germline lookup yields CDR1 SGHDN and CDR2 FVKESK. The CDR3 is CASSTRDRGRTDTQYF. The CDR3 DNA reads TGTGCCAGCAGCACTCGGGACAGGGGGCGTACAGATACGCAGTATTTT.

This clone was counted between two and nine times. The CDR3 protein is CASTQSQGAGYEQYF. CDR3 nucleotide sequence: TGTGCCAGCACCCAAAGTCAGGGGGCGGGTTACGAGCAGTACTTC. V usage is TRBV2 and J usage is TRBJ2-7, with TRBD1 matching over 8 bases. Germline V CDR1 and CDR2: SNHLY, FYNNEI. The CDR3 has 15 amino acids. Unmatched junction bases numbered 12, after V lost 7 bases and J lost 4 bases.

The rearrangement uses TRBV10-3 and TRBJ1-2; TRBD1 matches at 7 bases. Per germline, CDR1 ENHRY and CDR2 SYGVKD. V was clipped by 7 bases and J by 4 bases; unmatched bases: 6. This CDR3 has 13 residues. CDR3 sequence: CAITGDRAYGYTF. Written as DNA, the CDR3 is TGTGCCATCACAGGTGACAGGGCCTATGGCTACACCTTC.

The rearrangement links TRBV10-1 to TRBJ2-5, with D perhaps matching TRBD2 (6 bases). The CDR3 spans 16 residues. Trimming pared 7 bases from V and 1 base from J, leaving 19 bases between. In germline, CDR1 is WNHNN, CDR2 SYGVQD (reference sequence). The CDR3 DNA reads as TGCGCCAGCAACGGTTTCTTCGGAGGGCCCCAAGAGACCCAGTACTTC. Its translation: CASNGFFGGPQETQYF.

CDR3 sequence reads: CASTSRRATEAFF. DNA for the CDR3: TGTGCCAGTACCTCAAGGCGGGCCACTGAAGCTTTCTTT. The V and J genes are TRBV19 and TRBJ1-1; D call uncertain. CDR1 is LNHDA, CDR2 SQIVND, per germline (reference sequence). This CDR3 contains 13 residues. The V and J ends lost 7 bases and 4 bases respectively, with 13 bases between them.

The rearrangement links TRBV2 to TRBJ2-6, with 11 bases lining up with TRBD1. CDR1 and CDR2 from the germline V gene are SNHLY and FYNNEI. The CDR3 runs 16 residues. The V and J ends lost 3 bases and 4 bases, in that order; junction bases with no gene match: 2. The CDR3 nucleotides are TGTGCCAGCAGTGAGGACAGGGGGCTCGGGGCCAACGTCCTGACTTTC. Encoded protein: CASSEDRGLGANVLTF.

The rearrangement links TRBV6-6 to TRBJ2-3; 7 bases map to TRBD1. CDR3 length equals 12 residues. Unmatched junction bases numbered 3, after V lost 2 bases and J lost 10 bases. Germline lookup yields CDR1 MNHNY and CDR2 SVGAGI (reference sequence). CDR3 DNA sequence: TGTGCCAGCAGTTACAACAGGGGTGCGCAGTATTTT. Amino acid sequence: CASSYNRGAQYF.

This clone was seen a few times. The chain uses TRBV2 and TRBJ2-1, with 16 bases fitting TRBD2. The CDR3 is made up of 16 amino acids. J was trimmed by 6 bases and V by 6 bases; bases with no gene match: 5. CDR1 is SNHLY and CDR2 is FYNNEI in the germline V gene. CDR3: CASRVGTSGRGNEQFF. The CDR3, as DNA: TGTGCCAGCAGGGTTGGGACTAGCGGGAGGGGCAATGAGCAGTTCTTC.

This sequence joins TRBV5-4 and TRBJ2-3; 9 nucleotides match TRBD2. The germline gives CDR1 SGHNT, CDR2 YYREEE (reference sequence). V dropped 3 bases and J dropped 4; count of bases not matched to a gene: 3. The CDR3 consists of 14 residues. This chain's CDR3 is CASSSSGNADTQYF. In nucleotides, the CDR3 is TGTGCCAGCAGCTCTAGCGGGAACGCAGATACGCAGTATTTT.

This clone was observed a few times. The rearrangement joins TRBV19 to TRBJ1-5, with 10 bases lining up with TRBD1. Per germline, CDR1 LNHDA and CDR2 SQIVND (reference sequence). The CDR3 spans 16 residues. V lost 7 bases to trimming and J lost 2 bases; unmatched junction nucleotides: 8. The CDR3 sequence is CASTRTGGKGNQPQHF. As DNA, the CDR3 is TGTGCCAGTACCAGGACAGGGGGTAAGGGCAATCAGCCCCAGCATTTT. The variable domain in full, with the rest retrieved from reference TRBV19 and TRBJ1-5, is DGGITQSPKYLFRKEGQNVTLSCEQNLNHDAMYWYRQDPGQGLRLIYYSQIVNDFQKGDIAEGYSVSREKKESFPLTVTSAQKNPTAFYLCASTRTGGKGNQPQHFGDGTRLSIL.

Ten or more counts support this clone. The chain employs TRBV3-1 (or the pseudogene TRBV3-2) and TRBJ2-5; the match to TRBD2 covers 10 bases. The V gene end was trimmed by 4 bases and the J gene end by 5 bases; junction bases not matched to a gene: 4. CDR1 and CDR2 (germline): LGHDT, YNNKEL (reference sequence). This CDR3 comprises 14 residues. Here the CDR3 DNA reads TGTGCCAGCAGCCCCTCGACTAGCGGGGAGACCCAGTACTTC. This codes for CASSPSTSGETQYF.

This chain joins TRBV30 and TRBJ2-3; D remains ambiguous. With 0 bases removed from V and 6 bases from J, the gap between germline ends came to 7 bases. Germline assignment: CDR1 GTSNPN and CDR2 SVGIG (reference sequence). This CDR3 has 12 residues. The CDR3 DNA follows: TGTGCCTGGAGTGTGACGACTGATACGCAGTATTTT. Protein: CAWSVTTDTQYF.

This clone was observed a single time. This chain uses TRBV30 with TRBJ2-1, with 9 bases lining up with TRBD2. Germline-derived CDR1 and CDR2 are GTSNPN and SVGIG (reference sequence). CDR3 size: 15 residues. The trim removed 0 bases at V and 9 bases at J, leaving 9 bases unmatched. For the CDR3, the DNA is TGTGCCTGGAGTGTACTGGCGGGGGGGCCGGTTGAGCAGTTCTTC. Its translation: CAWSVLAGGPVEQFF.

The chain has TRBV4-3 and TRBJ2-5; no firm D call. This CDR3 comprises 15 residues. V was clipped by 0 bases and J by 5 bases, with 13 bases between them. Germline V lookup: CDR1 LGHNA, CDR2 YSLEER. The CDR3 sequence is CASSQDLLVRETQYF. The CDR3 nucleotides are TGCGCCAGCAGCCAAGATCTCCTAGTAAGGGAGACCCAGTACTTC.

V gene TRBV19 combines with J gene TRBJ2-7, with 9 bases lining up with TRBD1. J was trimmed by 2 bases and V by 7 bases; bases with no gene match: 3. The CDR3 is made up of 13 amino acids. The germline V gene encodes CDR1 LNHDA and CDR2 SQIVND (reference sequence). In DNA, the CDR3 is TGTGCCAGTAAGGACAGGGGAACCTACGAGCAGTACTTC. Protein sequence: CASKDRGTYEQYF. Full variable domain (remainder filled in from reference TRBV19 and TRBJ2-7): DGGITQSPKYLFRKEGQNVTLSCEQNLNHDAMYWYRQDPGQGLRLIYYSQIVNDFQKGDIAEGYSVSREKKESFPLTVTSAQKNPTAFYLCASKDRGTYEQYFGPGTRLTVT.

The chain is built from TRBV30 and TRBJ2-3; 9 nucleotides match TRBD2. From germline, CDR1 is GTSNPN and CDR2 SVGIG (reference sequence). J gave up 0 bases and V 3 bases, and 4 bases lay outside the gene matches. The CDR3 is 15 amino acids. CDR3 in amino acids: CAWSPGLASTDTQYF. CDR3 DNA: TGTGCCTGGAGCCCCGGACTAGCGAGCACAGATACGCAGTATTTT.

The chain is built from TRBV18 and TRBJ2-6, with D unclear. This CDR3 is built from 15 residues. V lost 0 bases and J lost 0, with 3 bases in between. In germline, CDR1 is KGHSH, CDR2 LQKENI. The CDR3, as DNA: TGTGCCAGCTCACCACCCCTCTCTGGGGCCAACGTCCTGACTTTC. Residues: CASSPPLSGANVLTF.

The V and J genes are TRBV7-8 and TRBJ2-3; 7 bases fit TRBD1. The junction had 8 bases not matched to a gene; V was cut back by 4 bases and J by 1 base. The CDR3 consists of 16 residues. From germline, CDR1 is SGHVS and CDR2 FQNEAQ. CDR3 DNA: TGTGCCAGCAGCTCCGCAGGGGGACGAGGCACAGATACGCAGTATTTT. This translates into CASSSAGGRGTDTQYF. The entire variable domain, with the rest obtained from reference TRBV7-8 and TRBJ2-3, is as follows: GAGVSQSPRYKVAKRGQDVALRCDPISGHVSLFWYQQALGQGPEFLTYFQNEAQLDKSGLPSDRFFAERPEGSVSTLKIQRTQQEDSAVYLCASSSAGGRGTDTQYFGPGTRLTVL.

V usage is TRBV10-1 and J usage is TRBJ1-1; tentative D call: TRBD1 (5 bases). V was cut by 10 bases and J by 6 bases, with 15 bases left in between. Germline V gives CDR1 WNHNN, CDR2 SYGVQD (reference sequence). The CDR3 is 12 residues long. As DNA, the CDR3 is TGCGCCACGAAACCGACAGACCCTGAAGCTTTCTTT. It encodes CATKPTDPEAFF.

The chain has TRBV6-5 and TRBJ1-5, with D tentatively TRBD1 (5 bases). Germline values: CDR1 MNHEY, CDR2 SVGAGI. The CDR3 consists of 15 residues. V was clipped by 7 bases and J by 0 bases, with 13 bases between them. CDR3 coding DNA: TGTGCCAGCACCGAGACAGTCTATAGCAATCAGCCCCAGCATTTT. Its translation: CASTETVYSNQPQHF.